These 10 T cell receptor beta chains came from one sample sequenced in a study of post-analysis software for immune sequencing data. Their antigens are not known. Findings and limits, study-wide: When patients were compared with controls, about 5 TRBV segments were more frequent, TRBV5-6, TRBV5-1 and TRBV20-1 among them.

The authors incorporated unique molecular identifiers into the TCR beta cDNA libraries. TCRdb analysed the PCR reads with MiXCR anew, one entry per CDR3 protein. The table records hundreds of thousands of distinct CDR3 sequences, about 39% of them present only once. Specimen: blood. These receptors came from a girl aged 2 to 10 with multiple sclerosis.

This clonotype was detected only a few times. The rearrangement joins TRBV15 to TRBJ1-1; the D is unclear. CDR3 size: 13 residues. V lost 0 bases and J lost 8, with 10 bases in between. Germline V lookup: CDR1 LNHNV, CDR2 YYDKDF (reference sequence). DNA for the CDR3: TGTGCCACCAGCAGAGATGTGGCAGAGGAAGCTTTCTTT. Its translation: CATSRDVAEEAFF. Drawing the rest from reference TRBV15 and TRBJ1-1, the complete variable domain is DAMVIQNPRYQVTQFGKPVTLSCSQTLNHNVMYWYQQKSSQAPKLLFHYYDKDFNNEADTPDNFQSRRPNTSFCFLDIRSPGLGDTAMYLCATSRDVAEEAFFGQGTRLTVV.

The chain is built from TRBV4-2 and TRBJ2-1, with 8 bases aligning to TRBD2. Germline-derived CDR1 and CDR2 are LGHNA and YNFKEQ. V lost 4 bases and J lost 8; bases outside the gene matches: 13. The CDR3 totals 16 residues. CDR3 DNA sequence: TGTGCCAGCAGCCGAACCTTGCGGGGGGCCGGGGATGAGCAGTTCTTC. As protein: CASSRTLRGAGDEQFF.

V and J are TRBV5-5 and TRBJ2-7; 10 bases agree with TRBD2. The germline V gene has CDR1 SGHKS and CDR2 YYEKEE (reference sequence). The trim removed 3 bases at V and 3 bases at J, leaving 3 bases unmatched. This CDR3 has 14 amino acids. CDR3 DNA: TGTGCCAGCAGCTCGGGACTAGCGTTCTACGAGCAGTACTTC. Protein sequence: CASSSGLAFYEQYF.

This chain connects TRBV7-8 to TRBJ2-5; D might be TRBD2 (6 bases). CDR1 SGHVS and CDR2 FQNEAQ come from the germline V gene. CDR3 length: 17 amino acids. V was cut by 1 base and J by 5 bases, with 20 bases left in between. DNA of the CDR3: TGTGCCAGCAGCTTAGATTACGCGGGGAGCTGGTGGGAGACCCAGTACTTC. Amino acids: CASSLDYAGSWWETQYF.

The chain is built from TRBV7-2 and TRBJ2-2; D may match TRBD1 or TRBD2 (5 bases each). The V and J ends lost 1 base and 4 bases respectively, with 10 bases between them. CDR3 length: 15 residues. Germline V gene sequence: CDR1 SGHTA, CDR2 FQGNSA. CDR3 bases: TGTGCCAGCAGCTTAGGGGGGAGCGGCACCGGGGAGCTGTTTTTT. Residues: CASSLGGSGTGELFF. Full variable domain (outside the CDR3, taken from reference TRBV7-2 and TRBJ2-2): GAGVSQSPSNKVTEKGKDVELRCDPISGHTALYWYRQSLGQGLEFLIYFQGNSAPDKSGLPSDRFSAERTGGSVSTLTIQRTQQEDSAVYLCASSLGGSGTGELFFGEGSRLTVL.

The chain carries TRBV5-5 and TRBJ2-6; no firm D call. V gave up 0 bases and J gave up 1 base, with 5 bases separating them. In germline, CDR1 is SGHKS, CDR2 YYEKEE (reference sequence). The CDR3 has 15 amino acids. CDR3 DNA sequence: TGTGCCAGCAGCTTGGATTTTTCTGGGGCCAACGTCCTGACTTTC. This encodes CASSLDFSGANVLTF.

Regarding this clonotype: The conserved phenylalanine or tryptophan is not found at the CDR3 terminus, so this likely reflects a read error. The DNA is omitted, as the CDR3 cannot be located on it reliably, and the CDR3 follows TCRdb's listing. The gene calls are TRBV7-9 and TRBJ2-7; TRBD1 is taken as the D call from the table, unchecked against the DNA. CDR1 and CDR2 (germline): SEHNR, FQNEAQ (reference sequence). From its first to its last residue, the CDR3 has 11 amino acids. The CDR3 region is CASSLAGGQDA.

The chain recombines TRBV3-1 with TRBJ2-5; D tentatively fits TRBD1 or TRBD2 (5 bases each). Trimming cost V 4 bases and J 5 bases, with 20 bases left between them. Germline CDR1 is LGHDT and CDR2 is YNNKEL (reference sequence). There are 16 residues in the CDR3. The CDR3 sequence: CASSPSPGQIKETQYF. The DNA for the CDR3 is TGTGCCAGCAGCCCCAGCCCGGGGCAGATCAAGGAGACCCAGTACTTC.

This clonotype was counted only a few times. The rearrangement joins TRBV11-2 to TRBJ2-7; D gene ambiguous. This CDR3 region has 13 residues. The V end lost 7 bases, the J end lost 2 bases, and 12 bases lay between the germline ends. Germline V lookup: CDR1 SGHAT, CDR2 FQNNGV. In DNA form, the CDR3 reads TGTGCCAGCACCGTGGCAGCAACCTACGAGCAGTACTTC. Translating it yields CASTVAATYEQYF.

V is TRBV12-3 or TRBV12-4 and J is TRBJ2-1; a possible D gene is TRBD1 (6 bases). The CDR3 sequence is 14 residues long. V gave up 0 bases and J gave up 5 bases, with 8 bases separating them. The DNA of the CDR3 is TGTGCCAGCAGTTTAGCGGGGGCCCACAATGAGCAGTTCTTC. It translates to CASSLAGAHNEQFF.